The rows below give T cell receptor beta chains drawn from one sample of a study of cytomegalovirus exposure and HLA in healthy donors. Profiling relied on immunoSEQ multiplex PCR, and the TCRdb table lists in-frame clones only, not all of them. The sample includes 150,000 to 200,000 clones, 80% to 85% of them seen just once. Sample: PBMCs. The receptors were gathered from a woman aged 18-29 years in good health and CMV-seropositive. CDR3s include the opening cysteine and the closing phenylalanine or tryptophan. A D gene is named only where the DNA matches it firmly. For some rows the clone size is stated as once, few or many, or as a class when expanded; others skip it.

17	TRBV7-6	TRBJ2-2	.	.	CASSKGFQAGDPGELFF	TGTGCCAGCAGCAAGGGGTTTCAAGCAGGAGATCCCGGGGAGCTGTTTTTT
14	TRBV5-6	TRBJ1-1	.	TRBD1	CASSFGTGETEAFF	TGTGCCAGCAGCTTCGGGACAGGGGAGACTGAAGCTTTCTTT
13	TRBV23-1	TRBJ1-1	.	.	CASSQKQNTEAFF	TGCGCCAGCAGTCAAAAACAGAACACTGAAGCTTTCTTT
14	TRBV6-6	TRBJ2-1	.	TRBD2	CASRGLAGPNEQFF	TGTGCCAGCAGGGGACTAGCGGGCCCCAATGAGCAGTTCTTC
16	TRBV11-3	TRBJ2-1	few	TRBD2	CASSRLAGASYNEQFF	TGTGCCAGCAGCCGATTAGCGGGGGCCTCCTACAATGAGCAGTTCTTC
14	TRBV7-6	TRBJ2-1	.	TRBD1	CASSWGQGLNEQFF	TGTGCCAGCAGCTGGGGACAGGGGCTAAATGAGCAGTTCTTC
15	TRBV7-3	TRBJ1-5	.	.	CASSLEGGFNQPQHF	TGTGCCAGCAGCCTCGAAGGGGGATTCAATCAGCCCCAGCATTTT
16	TRBV5-1	TRBJ2-1	.	TRBD2	CASSPRTSGGGDEQFF	TGCGCCAGCAGCCCCCGGACTAGCGGGGGTGGCGATGAGCAGTTCTTC
17	TRBV6-1	TRBJ2-2	.	TRBD1	CASSDVPGQGNTGELFF	TGTGCCAGCAGTGACGTTCCGGGACAGGGGAACACCGGGGAGCTGTTTTTT
17	TRBV9	TRBJ2-1	.	.	CASSDTADGSSYNEQFF	TGTGCCAGCAGCGATACCGCAGACGGGAGCTCCTACAATGAGCAGTTCTTC
14	TRBV9	TRBJ1-6	.	.	CASSVSTGNSPLHF	TGTGCCAGCAGCGTATCCACAGGGAATTCACCCCTCCACTTT
15	TRBV19	TRBJ2-1	.	TRBD2	CASSTSSGGYNEQFF	TGTGCCAGTAGTACCTCTAGCGGGGGCTACAATGAGCAGTTCTTC
17	TRBV11-3	TRBJ2-1	.	.	CASSPPLGGANRNEQFF	TGTGCCAGCAGCCCCCCTCTAGGGGGGGCGAATAGGAATGAGCAGTTCTTC
13	TRBV6-1	TRBJ1-5	.	TRBD1	CASINRGFQPQHF	TGTGCCAGCATAAACAGGGGGTTTCAGCCCCAGCATTTT
14	TRBV6-5	TRBJ1-2	.	.	CASSDGNRGYGYTF	TGTGCCAGCAGTGACGGGAACAGAGGCTATGGCTACACCTTC
8	TRBV29-1	TRBJ1-4	.	.	CSVDRAIF	TGCAGCGTTGACAGGGCAATTTTT
16	TRBV28	TRBJ1-2	.	.	CASSFPFTNGISGYTF	TGTGCCAGCAGTTTCCCTTTTACCAACGGGATATCTGGCTACACCTTC
14	TRBV2	TRBJ1-5	.	.	CASSEGGNYQPQHF	TGTGCCAGCAGTGAAGGGGGCAATTATCAGCCCCAGCATTTT
12	TRBV30	TRBJ1-2	.	TRBD1	CAGGTGNYGYTF	TGTGCCGGCGGGACAGGGAACTATGGCTACACCTTC
15	TRBV7-2	TRBJ1-2	once	.	CASSLGWSRGYGYTF	TGTGCCAGCAGCTTAGGTTGGTCTCGGGGCTATGGCTACACCTTC
13	TRBV4-1	TRBJ2-7	.	.	CASSRTSQYEQYF	TGCGCCAGCAGCCGGACATCTCAATACGAGCAGTACTTC
14	TRBV11-3	TRBJ2-3	.	.	CASSFGGSTDTQYF	TGTGCCAGCAGCTTCGGGGGTAGCACAGATACGCAGTATTTT
14	TRBV27	TRBJ2-2	.	.	CASNPTGNTGELFF	TGTGCCAGCAACCCGACAGGGAACACCGGGGAGCTGTTTTTT
13	TRBV29-1	TRBJ2-5	.	TRBD1	CSVGPTGMETQYF	TGCAGCGTTGGCCCGACAGGGATGGAGACCCAGTACTTC